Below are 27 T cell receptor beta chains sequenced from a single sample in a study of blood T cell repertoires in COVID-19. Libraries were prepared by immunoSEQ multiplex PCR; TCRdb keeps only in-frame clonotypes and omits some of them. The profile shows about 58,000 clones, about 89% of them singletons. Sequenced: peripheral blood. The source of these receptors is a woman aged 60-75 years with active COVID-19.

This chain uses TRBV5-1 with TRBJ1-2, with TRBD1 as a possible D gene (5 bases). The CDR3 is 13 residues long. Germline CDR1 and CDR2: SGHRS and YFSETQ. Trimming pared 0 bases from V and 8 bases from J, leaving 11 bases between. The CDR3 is CASSLAGRDGYTF. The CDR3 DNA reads TGCGCCAGCAGCTTGGCAGGGAGGGACGGCTACACCTTC.

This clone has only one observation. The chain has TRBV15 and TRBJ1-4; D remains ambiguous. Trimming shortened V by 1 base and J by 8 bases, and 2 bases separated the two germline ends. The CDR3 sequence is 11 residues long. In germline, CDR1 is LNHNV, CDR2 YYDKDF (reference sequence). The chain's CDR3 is CATSRAEKLFF. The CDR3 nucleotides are TGTGCCACCAGCAGAGCGGAAAAACTGTTTTTT. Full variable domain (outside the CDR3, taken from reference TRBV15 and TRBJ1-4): DAMVIQNPRYQVTQFGKPVTLSCSQTLNHNVMYWYQQKSSQAPKLLFHYYDKDFNNEADTPDNFQSRRPNTSFCFLDIRSPGLGDTAMYLCATSRAEKLFFGSGTQLSVL.

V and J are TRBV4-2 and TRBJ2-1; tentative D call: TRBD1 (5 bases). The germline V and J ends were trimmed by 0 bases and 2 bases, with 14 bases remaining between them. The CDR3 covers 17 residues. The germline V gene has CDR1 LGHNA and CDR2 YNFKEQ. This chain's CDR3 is CASSQEGVQSAYNEQFF. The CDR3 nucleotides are TGTGCCAGCAGCCAAGAAGGGGTTCAATCGGCCTACAATGAGCAGTTCTTC.

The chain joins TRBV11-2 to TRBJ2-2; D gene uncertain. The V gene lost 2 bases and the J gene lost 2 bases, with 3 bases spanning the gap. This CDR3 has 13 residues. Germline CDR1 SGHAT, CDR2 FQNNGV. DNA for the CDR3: TGTGCCAGCAGCTTATTAAACACCGGGGAGCTGTTTTTT. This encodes CASSLLNTGELFF.

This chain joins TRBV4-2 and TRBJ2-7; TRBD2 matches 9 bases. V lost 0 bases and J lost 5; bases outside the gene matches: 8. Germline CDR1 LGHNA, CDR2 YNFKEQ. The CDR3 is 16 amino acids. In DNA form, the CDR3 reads TGTGCCAGCAGCCAAGATGCGCGGGGGGGCCTCGACGAGCAGTACTTC. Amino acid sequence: CASSQDARGGLDEQYF.

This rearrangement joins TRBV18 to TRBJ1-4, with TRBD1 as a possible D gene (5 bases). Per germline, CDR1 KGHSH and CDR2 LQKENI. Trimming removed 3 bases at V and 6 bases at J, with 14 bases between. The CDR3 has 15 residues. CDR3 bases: TGTGCCAGCTCACCTCGGAGGGGTGGGGATGAAAAACTGTTTTTT. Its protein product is CASSPRRGGDEKLFF.

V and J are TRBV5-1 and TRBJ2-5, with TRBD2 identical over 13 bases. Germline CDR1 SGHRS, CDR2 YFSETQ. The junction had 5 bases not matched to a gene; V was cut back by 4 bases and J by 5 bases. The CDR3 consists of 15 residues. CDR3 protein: CASSPTSGGEETQYF. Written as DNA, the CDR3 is TGCGCCAGCAGCCCTACTAGCGGGGGGGAGGAGACCCAGTACTTC.

The CDR3 DNA is TGTGCCAGCAGTTTCGACAGGGGTAACGGCTACACCTTC. Protein sequence: CASSFDRGNGYTF. This chain connects TRBV5-5 to TRBJ1-2, with 8 bases lining up with TRBD1. The CDR3 consists of 13 residues. Germline CDR1 and CDR2: SGHKS and YYEKEE (reference sequence). With 5 bases clipped from V and 8 bases from J, the junction kept 8 bases outside the gene matches.

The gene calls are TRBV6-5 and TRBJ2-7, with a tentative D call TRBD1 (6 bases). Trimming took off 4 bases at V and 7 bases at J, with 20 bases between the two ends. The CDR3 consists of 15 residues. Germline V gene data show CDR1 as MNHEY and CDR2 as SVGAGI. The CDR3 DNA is TGTGCCAGCAGTTCGCGGACAGCTTCCATAGGGGAGCAGTACTTC. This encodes CASSSRTASIGEQYF.

The CDR3 loop is CASSPPSGNSYNEQFF. CDR3 DNA: TGTGCCAGCAGCCCACCCTCGGGGAACTCCTACAATGAGCAGTTCTTC. The V call is TRBV5-4, the J call TRBJ2-1; D might be TRBD2 (5 bases). Between the trimmed V and J ends, which lost 4 bases and 0 bases, there was a span of 14 bases. The CDR3 length is 16 residues. CDR1 SGHNT and CDR2 YYREEE come from the germline V gene (reference sequence).

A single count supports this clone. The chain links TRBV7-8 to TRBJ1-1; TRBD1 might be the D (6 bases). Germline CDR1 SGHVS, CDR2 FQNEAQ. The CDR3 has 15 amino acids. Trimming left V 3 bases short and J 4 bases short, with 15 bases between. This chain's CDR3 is CASSFGQLDTTEAFF. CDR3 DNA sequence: TGTGCCAGCAGCTTTGGACAGTTAGATACCACTGAAGCTTTCTTT.

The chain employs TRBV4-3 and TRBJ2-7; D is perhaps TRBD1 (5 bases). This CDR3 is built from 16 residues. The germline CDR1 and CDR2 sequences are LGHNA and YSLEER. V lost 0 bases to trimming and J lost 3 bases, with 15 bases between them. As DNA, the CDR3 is TGCGCCAGCAGCCAAGATCACCAGGGCCGAGACTACGAGCAGTACTTC. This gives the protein CASSQDHQGRDYEQYF.

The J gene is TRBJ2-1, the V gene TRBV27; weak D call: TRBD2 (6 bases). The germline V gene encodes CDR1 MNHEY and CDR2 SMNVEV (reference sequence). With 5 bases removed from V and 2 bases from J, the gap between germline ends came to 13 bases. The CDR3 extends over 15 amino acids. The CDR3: CASSRVGLAYNEQFF. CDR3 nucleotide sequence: TGTGCCAGCAGTCGGGTGGGACTGGCCTACAATGAGCAGTTCTTC.

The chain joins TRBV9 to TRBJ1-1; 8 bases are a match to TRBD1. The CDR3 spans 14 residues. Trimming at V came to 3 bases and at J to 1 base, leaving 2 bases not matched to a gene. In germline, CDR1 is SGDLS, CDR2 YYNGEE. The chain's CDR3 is CASSETGANTEAFF. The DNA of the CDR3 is TGTGCCAGCAGCGAGACAGGGGCGAACACTGAAGCTTTCTTT.

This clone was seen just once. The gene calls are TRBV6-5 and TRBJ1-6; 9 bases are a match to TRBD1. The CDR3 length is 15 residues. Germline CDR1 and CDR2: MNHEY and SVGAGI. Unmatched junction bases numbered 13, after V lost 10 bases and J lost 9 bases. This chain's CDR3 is CATTGWGQGTSPLHF. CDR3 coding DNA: TGTGCCACCACGGGGTGGGGACAGGGAACTTCACCCCTCCACTTT.

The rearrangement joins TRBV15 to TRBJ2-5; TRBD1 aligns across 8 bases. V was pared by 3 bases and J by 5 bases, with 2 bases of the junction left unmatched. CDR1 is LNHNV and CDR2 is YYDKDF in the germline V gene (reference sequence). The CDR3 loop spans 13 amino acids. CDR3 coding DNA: TGTGCCACCAGCAGGGACAGGGAGGAGACCCAGTACTTC. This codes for CATSRDREETQYF.

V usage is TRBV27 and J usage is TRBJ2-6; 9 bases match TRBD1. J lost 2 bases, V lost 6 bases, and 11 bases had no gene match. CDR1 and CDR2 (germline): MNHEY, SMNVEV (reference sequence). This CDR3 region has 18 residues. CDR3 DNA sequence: TGTGCCAGCAGCCAGCACAGGGGGCGCTTTGCTGGGGCCAACGTCCTGACTTTC. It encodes CASSQHRGRFAGANVLTF. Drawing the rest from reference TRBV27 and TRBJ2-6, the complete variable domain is EAQVTQNPRYLITVTGKKLTVTCSQNMNHEYMSWYRQDPGLGLRQIYYSMNVEVTDKGDVPEGYKVSRKEKRNFPLILESPSPNQTSLYFCASSQHRGRFAGANVLTFGAGSRLTVL.

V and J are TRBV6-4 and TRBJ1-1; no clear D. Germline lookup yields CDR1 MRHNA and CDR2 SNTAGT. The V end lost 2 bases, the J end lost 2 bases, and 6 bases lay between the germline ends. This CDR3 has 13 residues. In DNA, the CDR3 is TGTGCCAGCAGTGACAACACCAACACTGAAGCTTTCTTT. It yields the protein CASSDNTNTEAFF.

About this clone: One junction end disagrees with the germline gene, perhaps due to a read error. The CDR3 loop is CASSLHRETYNEQFF. CDR3 DNA: TGTGCTAGCAGCCTTCACAGGGAAACCTACAATGAGCAGTTCTTC. J is TRBJ2-1 and V is TRBV7-7, with D perhaps TRBD1 (6 bases). Germline CDR1 and CDR2: SSHAT and FNYEAQ (reference sequence). The CDR3 spans 15 residues.

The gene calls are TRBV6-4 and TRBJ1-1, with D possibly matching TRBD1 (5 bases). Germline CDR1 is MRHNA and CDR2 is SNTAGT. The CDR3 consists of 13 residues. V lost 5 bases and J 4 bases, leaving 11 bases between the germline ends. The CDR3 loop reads CASSRDGGTEAFF. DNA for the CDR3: TGTGCCAGCAGTCGAGACGGGGGCACTGAAGCTTTCTTT.

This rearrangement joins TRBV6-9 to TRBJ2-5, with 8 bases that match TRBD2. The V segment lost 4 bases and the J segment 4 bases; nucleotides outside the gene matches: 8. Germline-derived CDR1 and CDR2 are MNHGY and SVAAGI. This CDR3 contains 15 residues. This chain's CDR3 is CASSSDSGGGETQYF. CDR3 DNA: TGTGCCAGCAGTTCCGATTCGGGGGGGGGAGAGACCCAGTACTTC.

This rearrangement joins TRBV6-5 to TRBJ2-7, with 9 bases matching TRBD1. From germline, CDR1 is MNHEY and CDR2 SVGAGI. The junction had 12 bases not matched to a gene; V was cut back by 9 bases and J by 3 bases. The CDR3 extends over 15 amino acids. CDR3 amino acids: CARPGTGILGYEQYF. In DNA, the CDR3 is TGTGCCAGACCGGGGACAGGGATTTTGGGCTACGAGCAGTACTTC.

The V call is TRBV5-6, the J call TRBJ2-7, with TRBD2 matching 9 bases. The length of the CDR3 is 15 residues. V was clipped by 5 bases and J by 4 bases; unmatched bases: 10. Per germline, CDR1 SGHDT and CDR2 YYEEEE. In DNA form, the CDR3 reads TGTGCCAGCAGAGGTGGCGGGGGGGCCAGGTACGAGCAGTACTTC. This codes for CASRGGGGARYEQYF.

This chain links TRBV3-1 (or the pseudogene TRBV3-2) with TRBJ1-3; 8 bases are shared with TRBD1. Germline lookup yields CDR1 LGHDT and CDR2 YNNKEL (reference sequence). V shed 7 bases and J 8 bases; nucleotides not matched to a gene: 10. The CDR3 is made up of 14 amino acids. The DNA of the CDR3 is TGTGCCAGCAAAGCTCAGGGGGCGATAGACACCATATATTTT. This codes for CASKAQGAIDTIYF.

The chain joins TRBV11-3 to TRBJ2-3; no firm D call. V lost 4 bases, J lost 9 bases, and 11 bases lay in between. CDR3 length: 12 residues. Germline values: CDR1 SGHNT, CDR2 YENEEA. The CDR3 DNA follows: TGTGCCAGCAGCTCCCACAGTGGAACGCAGTATTTT. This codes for CASSSHSGTQYF. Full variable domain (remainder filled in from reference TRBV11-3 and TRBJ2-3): EAGVVQSPRYKIIEKKQPVAFWCNPISGHNTLYWYLQNLGQGPELLIRYENEEAVDDSQLPKDRFSAERLKGVDSTLKIQPAELGDSAVYLCASSSHSGTQYFGPGTRLTVL.

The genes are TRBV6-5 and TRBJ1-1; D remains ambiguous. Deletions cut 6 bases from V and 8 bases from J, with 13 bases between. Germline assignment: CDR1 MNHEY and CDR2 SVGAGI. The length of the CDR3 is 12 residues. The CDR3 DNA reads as TGTGCCAGCAGCCCCGGGTCCAAAGAAGCTTTCTTT. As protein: CASSPGSKEAFF.

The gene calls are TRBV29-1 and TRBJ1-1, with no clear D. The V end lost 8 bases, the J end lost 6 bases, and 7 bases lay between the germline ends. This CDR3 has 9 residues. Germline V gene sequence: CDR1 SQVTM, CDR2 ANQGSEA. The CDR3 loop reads CSISPEAFF. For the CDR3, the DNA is TGCAGCATCTCCCCTGAAGCTTTCTTT.